The next 21 T cell receptor beta chains were all read from a single sample in a study of CD8 T cells in Susac syndrome. It was with random hexamers that about 0.45 to 1 ug RNA was reverse transcribed. TCRdb analysed the immunoSEQ multiplex PCR reads with MiXCR anew, one entry per CDR3 protein. The table includes fewer than 200,000 distinct CDR3 sequences, 80% to 95% detected once. The sequenced sample was CD4+ T cells from PBMCs. All receptors come from a human donor in good health.

The genes are TRBV7-2 and TRBJ2-5, with TRBD2 matching 10 bases. Germline CDR1 SGHTA, CDR2 FQGNSA. Unmatched junction bases numbered 7, after V lost 5 bases and J lost 1 base. This CDR3 has 16 residues. CDR3 coding DNA: TGTGCCAGCAGCGCATCCGGGACTAGCGTCCAAGAGACCCAGTACTTC. Its translation: CASSASGTSVQETQYF.

This sequence joins TRBV6-2 or TRBV6-3 and TRBJ2-7, with 8 bases aligning to TRBD1. Per germline, CDR1 MNHEY and CDR2 SVGEGT. The CDR3 spans 14 residues. Trimming at V came to 6 bases and at J to 6 bases, leaving 10 bases not matched to a gene. The CDR3 bases are TGTGCCAGCAGGCCTGGACAGGGCCTCGGCGAGCAGTACGTC. It codes for CASRPGQGLGEQYV.

V is TRBV28 and J is TRBJ2-1; 8 nucleotides match TRBD1. This CDR3 region has 13 residues. CDR1 and CDR2 from the germline V gene are MDHEN and SYDVKM. J lost 7 bases, V lost 6 bases, and 5 bases had no gene match. The CDR3 nucleotides are TGTGCCAGCAGAGGACAGGGAAGGAATGAGCAGTTCTTC. It specifies CASRGQGRNEQFF. Full variable domain (outside the CDR3, taken from reference TRBV28 and TRBJ2-1): DVKVTQSSRYLVKRTGEKVFLECVQDMDHENMFWYRQDPGLGLRLIYFSYDVKMKEKGDIPEGYSVSREKKERFSLILESASTNQTSMYLCASRGQGRNEQFFGPGTRLTVL.

The gene calls are TRBV10-3 and TRBJ2-7, with D possibly TRBD2 on 5 matching bases. With 5 bases removed from V and 2 bases from J, the gap between germline ends came to 7 bases. The CDR3 loop spans 12 amino acids. Germline V gene sequence: CDR1 ENHRY, CDR2 SYGVKD. CDR3 sequence (DNA): TGTGCCATCAGTAACGGGACCTACGAGCAGTACTTC. Its protein product is CAISNGTYEQYF.

This chain joins TRBV5-1 and TRBJ1-1; TRBD1 agrees at 8 bases. J gave up 9 bases and V 0 bases, and 1 base lay outside the gene matches. The CDR3 sequence is 12 residues long. Germline V CDR1 and CDR2: SGHRS, YFSETQ. The CDR3 nucleotides read TGCGCCAGCAGCTTGGGGGACAGGCAAGCTTTCTTT. Translated: CASSLGDRQAFF.

Points on this clonotype: The junction departs from the called germline gene at one end, perhaps through a read error. The gene calls are TRBV12-3 or TRBV12-4 and TRBJ2-3; the match to TRBD2 covers 8 bases. This CDR3 has 19 residues. CDR3 sequence (DNA): TGTGCCAGCAGTATTAGGGGGAGGACGGGAGGGCGGCCAACAGGTACGCAGTATTTT. Residues: CASSIRGRTGGRPTGTQYF.

The chain employs TRBV19 and TRBJ1-4; tentatively, D is TRBD1 (5 bases). Trimming pared 6 bases from V and 5 bases from J, leaving 22 bases between. Germline V gives CDR1 LNHDA, CDR2 SQIVND (reference sequence). The CDR3 loop spans 17 amino acids. The CDR3 is CASSPTEGRFPNEKLFF. Here the CDR3 DNA reads TGTGCCAGTAGCCCGACAGAAGGACGGTTCCCGAATGAAAAACTGTTTTTT.

The gene calls are TRBV20-1 and TRBJ2-1; D uncertain. V was shortened by 0 bases and J by 2 bases, with 11 bases between the two germline ends. This CDR3 has 15 amino acids. CDR1 and CDR2 from the germline V gene are DFQATT and SNEGSKA (reference sequence). The CDR3 reads CSARDLSWAYNEQFF. Written as DNA, the CDR3 is TGCAGTGCTAGAGATTTGTCGTGGGCCTACAATGAGCAGTTCTTC.

The rearrangement uses TRBV10-3 and TRBJ1-4, with TRBD1 identical over 7 bases. This CDR3 region has 15 residues. Germline V gene sequence: CDR1 ENHRY, CDR2 SYGVKD. J lost 0 bases, V lost 6 bases, and 4 bases had no gene match. This CDR3 is CAISPGGTTNEKLFF. DNA of the CDR3: TGTGCCATCAGCCCAGGGGGAACAACTAATGAAAAACTGTTTTTT.

This clonotype was counted a single time. CDR3 bases: TGTGCCAGCTCACCACCGGGACAGACCCCAACTAATGAAAAACTGTTTTTT. It translates to CASSPPGQTPTNEKLFF. This rearrangement joins TRBV18 to TRBJ1-4; 7 nucleotides agree with TRBD1. Germline lookup yields CDR1 KGHSH and CDR2 LQKENI. This CDR3 has 17 amino acids. V dropped 0 bases and J dropped 0; count of bases not matched to a gene: 4.

About this clonotype: The CDR3 ends on some other residue instead of the conserved phenylalanine or tryptophan, so this is likely a read error. This chain connects TRBV29-1 to TRBJ2-3; 9 bases line up with TRBD2. The CDR3 is 13 amino acids. Germline-derived CDR1 and CDR2 are SQVTM and ANQGSEA. Unmatched junction bases numbered 2, after V lost 6 bases and J lost 1 base. The CDR3 DNA is TGCAGCGTGGTAGCGGGGGGCACAGATACGCAGTATCTT. Protein: CSVVAGGTDTQYL.

This rearrangement joins TRBV7-2 to TRBJ1-5; D may be TRBD1 (5 bases). The V gene's germline CDR1 is SGHTA and CDR2 FQGNSA. With 6 bases removed from V and 0 bases from J, the gap between germline ends came to 12 bases. CDR3 size: 15 residues. This CDR3 is CASRIGAGSNQPQHF. The CDR3 DNA follows: TGTGCCAGCAGGATAGGGGCCGGTAGCAATCAGCCCCAGCATTTT. Variable domain in full (rest from reference TRBV7-2 and TRBJ1-5): GAGVSQSPSNKVTEKGKDVELRCDPISGHTALYWYRQSLGQGLEFLIYFQGNSAPDKSGLPSDRFSAERTGGSVSTLTIQRTQQEDSAVYLCASRIGAGSNQPQHFGDGTRLSIL.

Only one count was recorded for this clonotype. Here the CDR3 reads CASSQVKLRGTGELFF. Here the CDR3 DNA reads TGTGCCAGCAGCCAAGTTAAGTTGAGAGGCACCGGGGAGCTGTTTTTT. V gene TRBV3-1 combines with J gene TRBJ2-2, with no clear D. V was clipped by 1 base and J by 4 bases, with 13 bases between them. The CDR3 has 16 amino acids. Germline V gene sequence: CDR1 LGHDT, CDR2 YNNKEL (reference sequence). The variable domain in full, with the rest retrieved from reference TRBV3-1 and TRBJ2-2, is DTAVSQTPKYLVTQMGNDKSIKCEQNLGHDTMYWYKQDSKKFLKIMFSYNNKELIINETVPNRFSPKSPDKAHLNLHINSLELGDSAVYFCASSQVKLRGTGELFFGEGSRLTVL.

The chain uses TRBV6-2 or TRBV6-3 and TRBJ2-5, with TRBD2 matching over 8 bases. The CDR3 extends over 14 amino acids. With V trimmed by 6 bases and J by 5 bases, 8 bases remained unmatched. Germline assignment: CDR1 MNHEY and CDR2 SVGEGT. This CDR3 is CASSRGLVTETQYF. In DNA form, the CDR3 reads TGTGCCAGCAGCCGGGGACTAGTGACGGAGACCCAGTACTTC.

The chain recombines TRBV20-1 with TRBJ1-4, with a tentative D call TRBD1 (6 bases). Germline assignment: CDR1 DFQATT and CDR2 SNEGSKA (reference sequence). Trimming stripped 4 bases from V and 6 bases from J, with 12 bases between. The CDR3 runs 13 residues. CDR3 sequence reads: CSAIYRVDEKLFF. CDR3 DNA: TGCAGTGCTATATACAGGGTAGATGAAAAACTGTTTTTT.

The chain recombines TRBV4-1 with TRBJ2-2, with 7 positions matching TRBD1. The CDR3 loop spans 14 amino acids. The trim removed 3 bases at V and 5 bases at J, leaving 3 bases unmatched. Germline V CDR1 and CDR2: MGHRA, YSYEKL. The CDR3 region is CASSQGQMTGELFF. As DNA, the CDR3 is TGCGCCAGCAGCCAGGGACAGATGACCGGGGAGCTGTTTTTT.

The genes are TRBV28 and TRBJ1-5, with D perhaps TRBD1 (5 bases). Trimming removed 2 bases at V and 4 bases at J, with 9 bases between. There are 14 residues in the CDR3. CDR1 MDHEN and CDR2 SYDVKM come from the germline V gene. The chain's CDR3 is CASSLVQGNQPQHF. In nucleotides, the CDR3 is TGTGCCAGCAGTTTAGTTCAGGGAAATCAGCCCCAGCATTTT. The full variable domain, in which reference TRBV28 and TRBJ1-5 provide the parts outside the CDR3, is DVKVTQSSRYLVKRTGEKVFLECVQDMDHENMFWYRQDPGLGLRLIYFSYDVKMKEKGDIPEGYSVSREKKERFSLILESASTNQTSMYLCASSLVQGNQPQHFGDGTRLSIL.

The chain combines TRBV11-2 with TRBJ2-5; 7 nucleotides align to TRBD1. CDR3 size: 15 residues. Losses at the gene ends were 5 bases for V and 5 bases for J; bases not matched to a gene: 11. In germline, CDR1 is SGHAT, CDR2 FQNNGV. CDR3 bases: TGTGCCAGCAGCCCTCGGAGACAGGGTGGGGAGACCCAGTACTTC. It encodes CASSPRRQGGETQYF.

V and J are TRBV7-8 and TRBJ1-1; possible D gene TRBD1, 5 bases. With 0 bases removed from V and 11 bases from J, the gap between germline ends came to 13 bases. The CDR3 runs 13 residues. In germline, CDR1 is SGHVS, CDR2 FQNEAQ. The CDR3 coding sequence is TGTGCCAGCAGCTTAGCGGGGACCGGGAGGGCTTTCTTT. Encoded protein: CASSLAGTGRAFF.

The gene calls are TRBV2 and TRBJ1-6; TRBD1 matches 8 bases. Germline CDR1 and CDR2: SNHLY and FYNNEI. There are 21 residues in the CDR3. After removal of 1 base from V and 0 bases from J, the junction contained 14 bases not matched to a gene. CDR3 nucleotide sequence: TGTGCCAGCAGTGAAGTCTCAGGGGGCCCCCCTCCTCACTCCTATAATTCACCCCTCCACTTT. Protein product: CASSEVSGGPPPHSYNSPLHF.

This clonotype was seen a handful of times. This chain uses TRBV18 with TRBJ2-5; D remains unclear. The germline CDR1 and CDR2 sequences are KGHSH and LQKENI. With 6 bases removed from V and 0 bases from J, the gap between germline ends came to 5 bases. This CDR3 region has 12 residues. The CDR3 is CASSLDQETQYF. CDR3 nucleotides: TGTGCCAGCTCGCTCGACCAAGAGACCCAGTACTTC.